The sequence of this T cell receptor (beta chain) was determined in a study of blood T cells in healthy people across ages. Primed by a sample-barcoded 5' primer and a J-beta primer mix, a second PCR proceeded for roughly 6 to 12 cycles. From the 5' RACE reads, TCRdb called clonotypes with MiXCR, one entry per CDR3 protein. The sample includes nearly 800,000 distinct CDR3 sequences, about 56% of them seen just once. This clonotype was counted a few times. This receptor was identified in a man aged 40-55 years in good health. The sequencing sample was made of blood.

The DNA for the CDR3 is TGCGCCAGCAGATTCGATGGACCTAGCTCCTACGAGCAGTACTTC. This codes for CASRFDGPSSYEQYF. The chain links TRBV5-1 to TRBJ2-7; no definite D call. Germline CDR1 is SGHRS and CDR2 is YFSETQ. V was pared by 5 bases and J by 0 bases, with 15 bases between. This CDR3 region has 15 residues.